The present T cell receptor (beta chain) was sequenced within a study of CXCR3-negative and CXCR3-positive naive CD8 T cells. Whole-study results and caveats: Much lower diversity was found in memory CD8+ cells, while both naive subsets had comparably high diversity. Comparison of naive CXCR3-negative and CXCR3-positive cells revealed similar TRBV-TRBJ usage, while memory cells differed.

Libraries of TRB cDNA were made by 5' RACE and carried UMIs. TCRdb re-analyzed the 5' RACE reads; it lists each CDR3 protein once, without DNA. In total, the table holds 100,000 or so distinct CDR3 sequences. The sorter processed each CD8+ T cell subset in triplicate at about 300,000 cells apiece. Cells classed as naive CD8+ T cells were CD45RO-CCR7+CD27+CD95-. A remark on this clonotype: Its matching antigen is unknown.

The length of the CDR3 is 17 residues. In germline, CDR1 is MDHEN, CDR2 SYDVKM. The sequence derives from a human donor in good health. Some clones in this sample may be carry-over from other donors' samples. The genes are TRBV28 and TRBJ1-5; the TCRdb call, TRBD1, lacks DNA for checking. The material sequenced was naive CXCR3- CD8+ T cells from blood. Subset in this sample: CD45RO-CCR7+CD27+CD95- naive CD8+ T cells lacking CXCR3 (TNR3-). The CDR3 reads CASSLMGAGQGYQPQHF.